Below, one T cell receptor beta chain is given with its context. These donors, healthy bone marrow donors, were studied. This specimen comes from a study of cytomegalovirus exposure and HLA in healthy donors. As for the study in general: A preliminary data release comprised about 85 million unique TCRs obtained from HLA-typed donors.

J lost 2 bases, V lost 4 bases, and 5 bases had no gene match. There are 14 residues in the CDR3. Germline V gene lookup returns CDR1 MDHEN and CDR2 SYDVKM. A multiplex PCR was run with 60 Vbeta primers and 13 Jbeta primers. Profiled with immunoSEQ multiplex PCR; TCRdb holds only in-frame clones, not every one. The sample holds 95,000 to 150,000 clones, 77% seen once. The chain links TRBV28 to TRBJ2-7; 7 nucleotides match TRBD1. The sequence derives from a woman aged 40-49 years in good health and CMV-seropositive. Input material: PBMCs. This CDR3 reads CASSSTGRPYEQYF. CDR3 nucleotides: TGTGCCAGCAGTTCGACAGGGAGACCCTACGAGCAGTACTTC.